One sample yielded the 2 T cell receptor beta chains listed below, sequenced in a study of blood T cell repertoires in COVID-19. Method: immunoSEQ multiplex PCR; TCRdb's copy keeps in-frame clones and lacks some. The data hold 130,000 to 150,000 clones, with around 90% observed a single time. The sequenced material came from peripheral blood. The receptors shown here come from a man in his 70s with acute or convalescent COVID-19.

J is TRBJ2-5 and V is TRBV7-9; D may be TRBD1 (6 bases). Deletions cut 4 bases from V and 2 bases from J, with 8 bases between. CDR3 size: 13 residues. CDR1 is SEHNR and CDR2 is FQNEAQ in the germline V gene (reference sequence). CDR3 DNA: TGTGCCAGCAGCTCACAGGGTCAAGAGACCCAGTACTTC. Translation gives CASSSQGQETQYF.

This clone turned up a few times. The chain carries TRBV6-2 or TRBV6-3 and TRBJ1-1; D call uncertain. This CDR3 has 14 residues. Between the trimmed V and J ends, which lost 5 bases and 4 bases, there was a span of 14 bases. Germline lookup yields CDR1 MNHEY and CDR2 SVGEGT. In nucleotides, the CDR3 is TGTGCCAGCAGTAAGGGAGCGTCGGGCACTGAAGCTTTCTTT. It specifies CASSKGASGTEAFF.